This T cell receptor beta chain was captured in a study of T cell repertoires in cytomegalovirus infection. Study-wide findings and caveats: The study found HLA-C-restricted CMV-specific TCR beta clonotypes dominating the ex vivo response.

Germline lookup yields CDR1 MNHNS and CDR2 SASEGT. The CDR3 loop spans 19 amino acids. The V end lost 5 bases, the J end lost 0 bases, and 24 bases lay between the germline ends. As to this clonotype: Its specificity is not known.

TCRdb reprocessed the reads via MiXCR and lists one record per CDR3 protein. The sample includes under 850,000 distinct CDR3 sequences, 35% of them seen just once. The rearrangement uses TRBV6-1 and TRBJ2-3; D is possibly TRBD1 (5 bases). The specimen sequenced was PBMCs. The receptor was derived from a human donor in good health (CMV status not recorded). Some clones in this sample may be carry-over from other donors' samples. The chain's CDR3 is CASSFTGISLSASTDTQYF. The CDR3 DNA is TGTGCCAGCAGTTTTACAGGAATCTCCCTCTCAGCTAGCACAGATACGCAGTATTTT.